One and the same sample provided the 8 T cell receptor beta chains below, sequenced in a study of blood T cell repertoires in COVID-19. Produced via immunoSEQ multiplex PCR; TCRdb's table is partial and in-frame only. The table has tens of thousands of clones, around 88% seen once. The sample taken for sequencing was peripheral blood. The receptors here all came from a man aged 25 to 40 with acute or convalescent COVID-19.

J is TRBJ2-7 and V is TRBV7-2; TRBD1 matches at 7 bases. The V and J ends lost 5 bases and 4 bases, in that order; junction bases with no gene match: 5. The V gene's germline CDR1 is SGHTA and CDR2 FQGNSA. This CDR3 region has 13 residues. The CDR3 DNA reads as TGTGCCAGCAGCCCATCGACAGGGTACGAGCAGTACTTC. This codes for CASSPSTGYEQYF.

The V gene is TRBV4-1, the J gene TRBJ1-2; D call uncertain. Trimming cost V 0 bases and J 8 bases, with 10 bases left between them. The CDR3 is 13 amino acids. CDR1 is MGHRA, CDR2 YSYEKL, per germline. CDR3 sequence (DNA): TGCGCCAGCAGCCAAGATCAGGCATTCGGCTACACCTTC. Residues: CASSQDQAFGYTF.

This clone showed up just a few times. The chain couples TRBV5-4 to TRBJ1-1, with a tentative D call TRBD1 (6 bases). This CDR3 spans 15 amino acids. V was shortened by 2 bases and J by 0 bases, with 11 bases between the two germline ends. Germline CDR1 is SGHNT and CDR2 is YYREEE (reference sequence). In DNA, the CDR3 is TGTGCCAGCAGCTTCGGACAGTATTTGAACACTGAAGCTTTCTTT. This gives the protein CASSFGQYLNTEAFF.

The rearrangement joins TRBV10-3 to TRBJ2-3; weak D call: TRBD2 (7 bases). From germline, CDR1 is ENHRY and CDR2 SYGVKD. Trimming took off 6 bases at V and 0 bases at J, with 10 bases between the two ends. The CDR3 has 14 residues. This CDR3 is CAIRGGESTDTQYF. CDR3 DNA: TGTGCCATCAGAGGGGGGGAGAGCACAGATACGCAGTATTTT.

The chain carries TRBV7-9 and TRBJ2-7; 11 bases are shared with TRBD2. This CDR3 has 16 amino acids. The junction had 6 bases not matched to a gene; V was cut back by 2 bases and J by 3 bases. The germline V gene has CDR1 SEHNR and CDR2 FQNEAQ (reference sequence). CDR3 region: CASSLYSGRAFYEQYF. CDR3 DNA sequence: TGTGCCAGCAGCTTATATAGCGGGAGGGCCTTCTACGAGCAGTACTTC.

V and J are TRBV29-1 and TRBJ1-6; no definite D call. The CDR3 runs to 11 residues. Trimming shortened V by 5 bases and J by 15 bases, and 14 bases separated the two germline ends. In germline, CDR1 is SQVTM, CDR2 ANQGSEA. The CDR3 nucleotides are TGCAGCGTTTATTCCCGGGGAGTCCTCCACTTT. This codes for CSVYSRGVLHF.

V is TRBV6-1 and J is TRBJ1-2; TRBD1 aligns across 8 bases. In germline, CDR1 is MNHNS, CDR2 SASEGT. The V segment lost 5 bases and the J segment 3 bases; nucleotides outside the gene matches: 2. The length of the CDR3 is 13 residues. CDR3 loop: CASSPTGDYGYTF. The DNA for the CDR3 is TGTGCCAGCAGTCCGACAGGGGACTATGGCTACACCTTC.

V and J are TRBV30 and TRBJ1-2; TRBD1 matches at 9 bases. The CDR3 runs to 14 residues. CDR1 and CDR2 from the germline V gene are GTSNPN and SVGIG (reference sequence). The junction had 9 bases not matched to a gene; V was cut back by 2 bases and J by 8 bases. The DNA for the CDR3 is TGTGCCTGGAGTACTGTAGGGACAGGGCCCGGCTACACCTTC. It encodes CAWSTVGTGPGYTF.